These 8 T cell receptor beta chains were all obtained from the same sample, sequenced in a study of blood T cell repertoires in COVID-19. Profiled with immunoSEQ multiplex PCR; TCRdb holds only in-frame clones, not every one. Of some 150,000 clones in the sample, approximately 87% were seen once. The sample consisted of PBMCs or T cells enriched from blood (not recorded which). The source is a woman younger than 45 with acute COVID-19.

This rearrangement joins TRBV27 to TRBJ1-5; unclear D gene. V dropped 5 bases and J dropped 2 bases, with 13 bases sitting between them. CDR1 MNHEY and CDR2 SMNVEV come from the germline V gene (reference sequence). The CDR3 length is 15 residues. The CDR3 protein is CASSPDWGGNQPQHF. The CDR3 nucleotides are TGTGCCAGCAGTCCCGATTGGGGAGGCAATCAGCCCCAGCATTTT.

This chain uses TRBV19 with TRBJ2-7, with D possibly being TRBD2 (7 bases). The CDR3 totals 13 residues. Germline V gives CDR1 LNHDA, CDR2 SQIVND (reference sequence). The V end lost 6 bases, the J end lost 9 bases, and 18 bases lay between the germline ends. The CDR3 sequence: CASSKVGGRTQYF. The DNA of the CDR3 is TGTGCCAGTAGCAAGGTCGGGGGGCGGACGCAGTACTTC.

V and J are TRBV28 and TRBJ2-7, with TRBD1 identical over 8 bases. In germline, CDR1 is MDHEN, CDR2 SYDVKM. CDR3 length: 16 amino acids. The trim removed 5 bases at V and 2 bases at J, leaving 11 bases unmatched. The CDR3 DNA sequence: TGTGCCAGCAGTCCATCTCCGGGACAGGAGCCCTACGAGCAGTACTTC. It specifies CASSPSPGQEPYEQYF. The entire variable domain, with the rest obtained from reference TRBV28 and TRBJ2-7, is as follows: DVKVTQSSRYLVKRTGEKVFLECVQDMDHENMFWYRQDPGLGLRLIYFSYDVKMKEKGDIPEGYSVSREKKERFSLILESASTNQTSMYLCASSPSPGQEPYEQYFGPGTRLTVT.

Concerning this clone: One end of the junction is discordant with germline, which a read error may explain. The rearrangement joins TRBV6-7 to TRBJ1-1; D is possibly TRBD1 (6 bases). TRBV6-7 is known as an ORF, though its function is uncertain. The CDR3 has 17 amino acids. The CDR3 DNA sequence: TGTGCCAGCATTTACTACATCAGGGGTAAGAATAACACTGAAGCTTTCTTT. Translated, it gives CASIYYIRGKNNTEAFF.

The genes are TRBV29-1 and TRBJ2-7; D perhaps matches TRBD2 (5 bases). V lost 4 bases and J lost 6, with 16 bases in between. Germline CDR1 is SQVTM and CDR2 is ANQGSEA. This CDR3 has 13 residues. The DNA for the CDR3 is TGCAGCGTTGGGGCCGGGAATCCGTCCGAGCAGTACTTC. Protein: CSVGAGNPSEQYF.

The chain couples TRBV5-4 to TRBJ2-5; perhaps TRBD1 as D (6 bases). Germline V gene lookup returns CDR1 SGHNT and CDR2 YYREEE (reference sequence). The CDR3 consists of 14 residues. V lost 4 bases to trimming and J lost 1 base, with 11 bases between them. The CDR3 spells CASSPGQTQETQYF. CDR3 in DNA: TGTGCCAGCAGCCCCGGACAGACCCAAGAGACCCAGTACTTC.

This clone was counted only a few times. The rearrangement links TRBV6-2 or TRBV6-3 to TRBJ2-4, with 12 bases lining up with TRBD1. V was clipped by 0 bases and J by 2 bases; unmatched bases: 2. The CDR3 runs 17 residues. The germline V gene has CDR1 MNHEY and CDR2 SVGEGT. DNA for the CDR3: TGTGCCAGCAGTTACTCGGGACAGGGGGCGTCCAAAAACATTCAGTACTTC. It translates to CASSYSGQGASKNIQYF.

The chain employs TRBV5-1 and TRBJ2-1; D is perhaps TRBD1 (5 bases). V was clipped by 0 bases and J by 10 bases, with 14 bases between them. The CDR3 sequence is 14 residues long. Germline V CDR1 and CDR2: SGHRS, YFSETQ. This CDR3 is CASSLVTAGREQFF. The DNA for the CDR3 is TGCGCCAGCAGCTTGGTGACAGCCGGAAGAGAGCAGTTCTTC.